The T cell receptor beta chain under discussion was sequenced for a study of post-analysis software for immune sequencing data. Of note for this clonotype: Antigen: not known. Given a much more abundant clone one base away, this may be a read error.

CDR1 and CDR2 (germline): DFQATT, SNEGSKA (reference sequence). The CDR3 runs to 15 residues. Whole-study results and caveats: Strong co-clustering by F measure linked samples that shared a preparation batch. When patients were compared with controls, five TRBV segments were more frequent, TRBV5-6, TRBV5-1 and TRBV20-1 among them.

Unique molecular identifiers were present in the TCR beta cDNA libraries. Each CDR3 protein is one row after TCRdb ran MiXCR on the PCR reads. The sample gives about 430,000 distinct CDR3 sequences, about 39% of which show up once; approximately 7.1% is in the top ten. Sequenced material: blood. The TCR sequence derives from a girl aged 2 to 10 with multiple sclerosis. V is TRBV20-1 and J is TRBJ2-5; TRBD2 aligns across 11 bases. CDR3 protein: CSTRDLGLAEETQYF. In nucleotides, the CDR3 is TGCAGTACTAGAGATTTGGGACTAGCGGAAGAGACCCAGTACTTC.